The 16 T cell receptor beta chains below were found in one sample sequenced in a study of T-cell memory formation after mild COVID-19 (dated by TCRdb to the early 2020s). Library generation was performed with 5' RACE. For sequencing, an Illumina NovaSeq 6000 was employed. Using fastp at Q25 and MiXCR, TCRdb reprocessed the public reads and kept productive beta chains. Rows are combined by CDR3 protein, so each entry shows the most common genes and DNA. Here the sample has approximately 300,000 distinct CDR3 sequences; around 15% occur a single time. The top ten hold approximately 20% of the sample. What was sequenced was PBMCs or a T cell subset sorted from them (not recorded which). The receptors originated from a man between 18 and 29 years old who had mild COVID-19 (a few samples of this study predate the infection). The sample titles of this study are shuffled in the database, so cell type and time point are left out; the donor was told from shared clones.

The gene calls are TRBV25-1 and TRBJ2-7; the D gene is possibly TRBD1 (6 bases). In germline, CDR1 is MGHDK, CDR2 SYGVNS. Trimming shortened V by 4 bases and J by 5 bases, and 9 bases separated the two germline ends. The CDR3 is 12 amino acids. The CDR3 reads CASSVSGDEQYV. The CDR3 DNA sequence: TGTGCCAGCAGTGTTTCAGGGGACGAGCAGTACGTC.

This clonotype was picked up many times. The gene calls are TRBV24-1 and TRBJ2-2; D uncertain. Trimming took 4 bases from V and 7 from J, leaving 3 bases between them. The CDR3 has 11 residues. Germline assignment: CDR1 KGHDR and CDR2 SFDVKD. CDR3 protein: CATSEGGELFF. The CDR3 nucleotides read TGTGCCACCAGTGAAGGCGGGGAGCTGTTTTTT.

This clonotype was seen more than once but under ten times. The genes are TRBV10-2 and TRBJ2-7; 8 bases are a match to TRBD1. The J segment lost 3 bases and the V segment lost 6 bases, leaving 7 bases of the junction unmatched. CDR1 WSHSY and CDR2 SAAADI come from the germline V gene. The CDR3 totals 14 residues. CDR3 residues: CASRDRGGIYEQYF. The CDR3 nucleotides read TGCGCCAGCAGAGACAGGGGAGGCATCTACGAGCAGTACTTC.

This chain joins TRBV24-1 and TRBJ1-2; 9 bases align to TRBD1. CDR1 and CDR2 (germline): KGHDR, SFDVKD. Germline trimming cut 3 bases from V and 8 bases from J; bases unmatched to any gene: 9. This CDR3 spans 15 amino acids. CDR3 protein: CATSDEGQGRGGYTF. DNA for the CDR3: TGTGCCACCAGTGATGAAGGACAGGGGCGCGGCGGCTACACCTTC.

The gene calls are TRBV28 and TRBJ1-2; 8 positions agree with TRBD1. The V and J ends lost 10 bases and 8 bases, in that order; junction bases with no gene match: 15. CDR1 is MDHEN, CDR2 SYDVKM, per germline. The CDR3 contains 14 residues. CDR3: CATKLGTGLIGYTF. Written as DNA, the CDR3 is TGTGCCACCAAATTAGGGACAGGCCTAATAGGCTACACCTTC.

This clonotype turned up a few times. This chain links TRBV27 with TRBJ2-3, with 10 bases that match TRBD2. The CDR3 runs 14 residues. J gave up 6 bases and V 5 bases, and 5 bases lay outside the gene matches. Germline assignment: CDR1 MNHEY and CDR2 SMNVEV (reference sequence). The CDR3 protein is CASSISGGVDTQYF. The CDR3 coding sequence is TGTGCCAGCAGTATCAGCGGGGGGGTGGATACGCAGTATTTT.

The V gene is TRBV2, the J gene TRBJ2-5, with 8 bases fitting TRBD2. V dropped 5 bases and J dropped 3; count of bases not matched to a gene: 17. The CDR3 has 18 residues. Per the germline V gene, CDR1 is SNHLY and CDR2 is FYNNEI. CDR3 in amino acids: CASSTMNERGPGEETQYF. The DNA of the CDR3 is TGTGCCAGCAGTACAATGAACGAGCGGGGGCCCGGGGAAGAGACCCAGTACTTC.

This clonotype was seen at least ten times. CDR3 DNA: TGTGCCAGCAGTTTTAGAGGAGGCGCAGATACGCAGTATTTT. It specifies CASSFRGGADTQYF. The chain uses TRBV12-3 or TRBV12-4 and TRBJ2-3; perhaps TRBD2 as D (5 bases). Trimming removed 3 bases from V and 4 bases from J, with 11 bases in between. The CDR3 covers 14 residues.

This clonotype has ten or more counts. CDR3 sequence (DNA): TGCAGTGCCCTGATGGGGAGGACGGATGGCTACACCTTC. This gives the protein CSALMGRTDGYTF. This rearrangement joins TRBV20-1 to TRBJ1-2; D is unclear. Germline loops: CDR1 DFQATT, CDR2 SNEGSKA (reference sequence). The CDR3 runs 13 residues. Trimming removed 6 bases from V and 6 bases from J, with 17 bases in between.

This clonotype was seen at least ten times. This chain uses TRBV5-5 with TRBJ2-7, with a weak D call TRBD1 (7 bases). This CDR3 comprises 14 residues. Trimming removed 4 bases from V and 6 bases from J, with 17 bases in between. Germline values: CDR1 SGHKS, CDR2 YYEKEE (reference sequence). The CDR3 loop reads CASSPTGLSGEQYV. The CDR3 DNA is TGTGCCAGCAGCCCGACAGGGCTTAGCGGCGAGCAGTACGTC.

The chain has TRBV7-2 and TRBJ2-1; weak D call: TRBD2 (6 bases). This CDR3 spans 14 amino acids. CDR1 is SGHTA and CDR2 is FQGNSA in the germline V gene. Trimming stripped 3 bases from V and 12 bases from J, with 18 bases between. CDR3 bases: TGTGCCAGCAGCTTGGAGGGGTTTAGAATGAGGCAGTTCTTC. Amino acid sequence: CASSLEGFRMRQFF.

This clonotype appeared a few times. The chain recombines TRBV7-2 with TRBJ1-4; tentatively, D is TRBD1 (5 bases). Germline V gene sequence: CDR1 SGHTA, CDR2 FQGNSA. The V and J ends lost 5 bases and 5 bases respectively, with 12 bases between them. This CDR3 contains 14 residues. CDR3 coding DNA: TGTGCCAGCAGCCCTGCGGGGGTAAATGAAAAACTGTTTTTT. Translated, it gives CASSPAGVNEKLFF. Supplemented by reference TRBV7-2 and TRBJ1-4, the full variable domain reads GAGVSQSPSNKVTEKGKDVELRCDPISGHTALYWYRQSLGQGLEFLIYFQGNSAPDKSGLPSDRFSAERTGGSVSTLTIQRTQQEDSAVYLCASSPAGVNEKLFFGSGTQLSVL.

The genes are TRBV28 and TRBJ1-4; D is ambiguous. V lost 5 bases to trimming and J lost 8 bases, with 9 bases between them. This CDR3 contains 12 residues. CDR1 is MDHEN, CDR2 SYDVKM, per germline. The CDR3 nucleotides are TGTGCCAGCAGTCCCCCCCAGGAAAAACTGTTTTTT. Protein product: CASSPPQEKLFF.

The chain's CDR3 is CASSQSGRADTQYF. The CDR3 bases are TGTGCCAGCAGCCAATCCGGCAGGGCAGATACGCAGTATTTT. The rearrangement uses TRBV14 and TRBJ2-3; tentative D call: TRBD1 (5 bases). This CDR3 is built from 14 residues. Looked up from germline, CDR1 is SGHDN and CDR2 is FVKESK. V lost 2 bases and J 4 bases, leaving 10 bases between the germline ends.

The chain has TRBV4-3 and TRBJ2-3; perhaps TRBD2 as D (7 bases). This CDR3 contains 16 residues. From germline, CDR1 is LGHNA and CDR2 YSLEER. Trimming took 1 base from V and 2 from J, leaving 13 bases between them. CDR3 DNA: TGCGCCAGCAGCCAAGCCCCCGCGGGGGCCACAGATACGCAGTATTTT. It is translated as CASSQAPAGATDTQYF.

This clonotype showed up just a few times. The gene calls are TRBV7-8 and TRBJ2-2; a possible D gene is TRBD1 (6 bases). V lost 5 bases to trimming and J lost 7 bases, with 14 bases between them. Germline CDR1 reads SGHVS; CDR2 reads FQNEAQ. The CDR3 length is 14 residues. The CDR3 DNA reads TGTGCCAGCAGCGCCTACAGGGCCTTCGGGGAGCTGTTTTTT. Encoded protein: CASSAYRAFGELFF.